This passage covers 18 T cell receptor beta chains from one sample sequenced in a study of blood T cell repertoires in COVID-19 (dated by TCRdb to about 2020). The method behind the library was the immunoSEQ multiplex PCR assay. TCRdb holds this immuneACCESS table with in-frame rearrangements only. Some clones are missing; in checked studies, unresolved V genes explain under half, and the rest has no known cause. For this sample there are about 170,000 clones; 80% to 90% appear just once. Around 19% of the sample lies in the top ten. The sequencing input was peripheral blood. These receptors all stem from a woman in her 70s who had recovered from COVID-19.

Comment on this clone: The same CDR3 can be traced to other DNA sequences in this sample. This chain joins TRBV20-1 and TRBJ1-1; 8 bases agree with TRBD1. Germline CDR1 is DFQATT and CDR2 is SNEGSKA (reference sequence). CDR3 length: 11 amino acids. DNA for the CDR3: TGCAGCCCAGGGGGCAACACTGAAGCTTTCTTT. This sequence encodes CSPGGNTEAFF.

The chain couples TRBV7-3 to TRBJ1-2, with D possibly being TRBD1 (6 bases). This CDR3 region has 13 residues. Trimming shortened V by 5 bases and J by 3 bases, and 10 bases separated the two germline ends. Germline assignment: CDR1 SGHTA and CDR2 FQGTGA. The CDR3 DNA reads TGTGCCAGCAGCCTCCGACAGGACTATGGCTACACCTTC. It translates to CASSLRQDYGYTF.

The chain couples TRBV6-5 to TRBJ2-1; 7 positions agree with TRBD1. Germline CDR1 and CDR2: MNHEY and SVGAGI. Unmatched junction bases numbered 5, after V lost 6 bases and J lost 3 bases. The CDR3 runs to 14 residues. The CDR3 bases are TGTGCCAGCAGGCCCCGGGACAGCTACAATGAGCAGTTCTTC. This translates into CASRPRDSYNEQFF.

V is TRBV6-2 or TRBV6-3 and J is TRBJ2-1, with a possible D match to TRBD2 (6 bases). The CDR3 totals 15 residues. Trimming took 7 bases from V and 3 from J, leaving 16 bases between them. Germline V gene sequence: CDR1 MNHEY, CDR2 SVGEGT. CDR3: CASTPRDSVYNEQFF. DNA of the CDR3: TGTGCCAGCACCCCCCGGGACTCCGTCTACAATGAGCAGTTCTTC.

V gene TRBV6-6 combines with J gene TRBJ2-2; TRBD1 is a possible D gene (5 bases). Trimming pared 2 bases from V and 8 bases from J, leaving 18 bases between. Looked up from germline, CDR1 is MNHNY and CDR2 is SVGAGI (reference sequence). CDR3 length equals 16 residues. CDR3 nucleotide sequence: TGTGCCAGCAGTTACGGCGGACCTTTAGGGGTTGGGGAGCTGTTTTTT. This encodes CASSYGGPLGVGELFF.

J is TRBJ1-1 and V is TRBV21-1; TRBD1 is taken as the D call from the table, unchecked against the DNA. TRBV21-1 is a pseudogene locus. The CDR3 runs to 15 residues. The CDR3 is CASSKGARGSHEAFF. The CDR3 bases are TGTGCCAGCAGCAAAGGGGCCAGGGGAAGCCATGAAGCTTTCTTT.

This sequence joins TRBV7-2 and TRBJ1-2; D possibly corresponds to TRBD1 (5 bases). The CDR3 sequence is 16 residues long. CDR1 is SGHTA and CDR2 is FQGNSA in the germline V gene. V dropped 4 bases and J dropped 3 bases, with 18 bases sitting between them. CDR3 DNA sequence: TGTGCCAGCAGCTCCGGGCTGGGGGGTCGGGACTATGGCTACACCTTC. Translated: CASSSGLGGRDYGYTF. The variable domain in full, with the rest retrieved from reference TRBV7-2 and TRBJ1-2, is GAGVSQSPSNKVTEKGKDVELRCDPISGHTALYWYRQSLGQGLEFLIYFQGNSAPDKSGLPSDRFSAERTGGSVSTLTIQRTQQEDSAVYLCASSSGLGGRDYGYTFGSGTRLTVV.

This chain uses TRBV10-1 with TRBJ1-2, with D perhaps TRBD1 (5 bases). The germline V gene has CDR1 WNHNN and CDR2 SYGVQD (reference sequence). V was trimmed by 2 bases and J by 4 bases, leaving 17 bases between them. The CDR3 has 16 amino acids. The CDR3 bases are TGCGCCAGCAGTGAGGTAGAGGTGGGGGGGTGCTATGGCTACACCTTC. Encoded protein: CASSEVEVGGCYGYTF.

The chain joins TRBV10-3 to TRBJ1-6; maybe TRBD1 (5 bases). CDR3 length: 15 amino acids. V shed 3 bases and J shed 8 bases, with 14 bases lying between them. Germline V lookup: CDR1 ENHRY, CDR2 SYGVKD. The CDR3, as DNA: TGTGCCATCAGTGATATAGGGGTTTTGGATTCACCCCTCCACTTT. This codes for CAISDIGVLDSPLHF.

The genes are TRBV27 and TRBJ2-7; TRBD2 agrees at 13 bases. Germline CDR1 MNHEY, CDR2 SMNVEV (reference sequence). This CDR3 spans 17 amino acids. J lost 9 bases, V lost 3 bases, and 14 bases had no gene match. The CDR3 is CASSFASRGLAGRGQYF. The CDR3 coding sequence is TGTGCCAGCAGTTTTGCCTCGAGGGGACTAGCGGGACGGGGGCAGTACTTC.

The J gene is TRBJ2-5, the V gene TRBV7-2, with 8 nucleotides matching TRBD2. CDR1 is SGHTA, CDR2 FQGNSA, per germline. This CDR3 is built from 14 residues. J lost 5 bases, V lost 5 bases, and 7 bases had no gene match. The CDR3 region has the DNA TGTGCCAGCAGCGGAAGCGGGAGTGGGGAGACCCAGTACTTC. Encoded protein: CASSGSGSGETQYF.

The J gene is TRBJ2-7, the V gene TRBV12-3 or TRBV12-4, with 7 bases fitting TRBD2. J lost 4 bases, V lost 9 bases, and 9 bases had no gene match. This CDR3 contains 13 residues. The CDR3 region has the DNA TGTGCCAGAAGACTGGGTAGCGGGTACGAGCAGTACTTC. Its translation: CARRLGSGYEQYF.

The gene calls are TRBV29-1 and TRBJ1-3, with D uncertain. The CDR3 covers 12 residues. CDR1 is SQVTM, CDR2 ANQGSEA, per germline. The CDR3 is CTAAGAGNTIYF. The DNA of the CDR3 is TGCACCGCAGCCGGGGCTGGAAACACCATATATTTT.

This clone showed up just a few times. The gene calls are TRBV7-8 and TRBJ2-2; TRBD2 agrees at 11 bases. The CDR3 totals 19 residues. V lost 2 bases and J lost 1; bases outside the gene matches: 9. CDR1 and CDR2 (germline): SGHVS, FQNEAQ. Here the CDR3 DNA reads TGTGCCAGCAGCTTAAGGCGGGGTCTAGCGGGGGGGAACACCGGGGAGCTGTTTTTT. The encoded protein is CASSLRRGLAGGNTGELFF. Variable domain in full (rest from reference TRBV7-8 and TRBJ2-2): GAGVSQSPRYKVAKRGQDVALRCDPISGHVSLFWYQQALGQGPEFLTYFQNEAQLDKSGLPSDRFFAERPEGSVSTLKIQRTQQEDSAVYLCASSLRRGLAGGNTGELFFGEGSRLTVL.

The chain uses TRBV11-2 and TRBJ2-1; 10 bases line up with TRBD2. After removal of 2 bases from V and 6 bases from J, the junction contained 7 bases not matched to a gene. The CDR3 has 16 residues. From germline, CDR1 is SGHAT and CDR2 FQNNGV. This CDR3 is CASSLWGTSVTNEQFF. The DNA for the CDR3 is TGTGCCAGCAGCTTATGGGGGACTAGCGTTACCAATGAGCAGTTCTTC.

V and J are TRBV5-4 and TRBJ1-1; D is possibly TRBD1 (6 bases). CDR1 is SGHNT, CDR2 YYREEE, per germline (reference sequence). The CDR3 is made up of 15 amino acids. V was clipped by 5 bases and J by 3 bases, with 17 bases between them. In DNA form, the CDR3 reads TGTGCCAGCAGACGCCCGGGACACCCGGACACTGAAGCTTTCTTT. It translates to CASRRPGHPDTEAFF.

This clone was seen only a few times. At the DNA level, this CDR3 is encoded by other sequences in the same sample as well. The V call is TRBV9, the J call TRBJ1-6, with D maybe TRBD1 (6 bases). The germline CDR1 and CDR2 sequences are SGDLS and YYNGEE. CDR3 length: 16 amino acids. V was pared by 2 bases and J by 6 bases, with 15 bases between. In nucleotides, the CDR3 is TGTGCCAGCAGCGTGGGGGGGAGCAGGGGTAATTCACCCCTCCACTTT. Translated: CASSVGGSRGNSPLHF.

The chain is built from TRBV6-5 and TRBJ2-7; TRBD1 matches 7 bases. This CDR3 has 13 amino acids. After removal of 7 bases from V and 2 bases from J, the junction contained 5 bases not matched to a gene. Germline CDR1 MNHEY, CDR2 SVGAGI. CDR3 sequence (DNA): TGTGCCAGCAAAGCGACAGGGACCTACGAGCAGTACTTC. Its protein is CASKATGTYEQYF.